Each of the 21 T cell receptor beta chains below was sequenced from the same sample in a study of graft-versus-host responses after intestinal transplantation. Repertoires were generated with immunoSEQ multiplex PCR, while TCRdb's copy carries only in-frame clones and drops some. The data contain under 45,000 clones, 85% to 90% of them singletons. Sequenced material: PBMCs, taken around 280 days after transplant. These receptors all stem from a human patient who received an intestinal transplant, so some T cells may come from the graft donor.

The J gene is TRBJ1-2, the V gene TRBV5-1, with 8 bases identical to TRBD1. Losses at the gene ends were 3 bases for V and 3 bases for J; bases not matched to a gene: 7. Per germline, CDR1 SGHRS and CDR2 YFSETQ. The length of the CDR3 is 15 residues. This CDR3 reads CASSSTPGQDYGYTF. In DNA, the CDR3 is TGCGCCAGCAGCTCCACTCCGGGACAGGACTATGGCTACACCTTC.

This clone was recorded once. The V gene is TRBV28, the J gene TRBJ1-1; D may be TRBD1 (5 bases). The CDR3 covers 13 residues. The germline V gene encodes CDR1 MDHEN and CDR2 SYDVKM. Trimming pared 4 bases from V and 4 bases from J, leaving 10 bases between. CDR3 protein: CASSSRGGTEAFF. CDR3 DNA: TGTGCCAGCAGTTCTAGGGGTGGCACTGAAGCTTTCTTT.

The J gene is TRBJ2-7, the V gene TRBV9; TRBD1 aligns across 7 bases. Germline V gene lookup returns CDR1 SGDLS and CDR2 YYNGEE. The CDR3 covers 16 residues. The junction had 9 bases not matched to a gene; V was cut back by 1 base and J by 2 bases. DNA of the CDR3: TGTGCCAGCAGCGTATACCACCTGGGACAGACCTACGAGCAGTACTTC. Its translation is CASSVYHLGQTYEQYF.

The chain couples TRBV18 to TRBJ1-5; D unresolved. The length of the CDR3 is 15 residues. The V and J ends lost 2 bases and 3 bases respectively, with 11 bases between them. Germline V gene lookup returns CDR1 KGHSH and CDR2 LQKENI. The CDR3 here is CASSPFGRNNQPQHF. The CDR3 nucleotides read TGTGCCAGCTCACCATTCGGGCGGAACAATCAGCCCCAGCATTTT.

This chain uses TRBV7-9 with TRBJ2-1, with 7 nucleotides matching TRBD2. Germline V gives CDR1 SEHNR, CDR2 FQNEAQ (reference sequence). V shed 2 bases and J 0 bases; nucleotides not matched to a gene: 4. The CDR3 has 16 amino acids. The CDR3 is CASSLLAGSSYNEQFF. The CDR3 DNA is TGTGCCAGCAGCTTATTAGCGGGCAGCTCCTACAATGAGCAGTTCTTC.

This clone showed up just a few times. The genes are TRBV6-6 and TRBJ2-7; D gene uncertain. Deletions cut 8 bases from V and 3 bases from J, with 11 bases between. The germline V gene has CDR1 MNHNY and CDR2 SVGAGI (reference sequence). CDR3 length equals 12 residues. The CDR3 region has the DNA TGTGCCAGCGCGCCAGCCCACTACGAGCAGTACTTC. Translated: CASAPAHYEQYF.

The chain is built from TRBV15 and TRBJ2-7; D call uncertain. Germline V gives CDR1 LNHNV, CDR2 YYDKDF (reference sequence). Trimming cost V 2 bases and J 1 base, with 15 bases left between them. The CDR3 runs 16 residues. CDR3 in amino acids: CATSRPRLSRSYEQYF. In DNA form, the CDR3 reads TGTGCCACCAGCAGACCCAGACTCAGTAGGTCCTACGAGCAGTACTTC. The full variable domain, in which reference TRBV15 and TRBJ2-7 provide the parts outside the CDR3, is DAMVIQNPRYQVTQFGKPVTLSCSQTLNHNVMYWYQQKSSQAPKLLFHYYDKDFNNEADTPDNFQSRRPNTSFCFLDIRSPGLGDTAMYLCATSRPRLSRSYEQYFGPGTRLTVT.

The genes are TRBV5-1 and TRBJ1-5; D possibly corresponds to TRBD1 (5 bases). V was trimmed by 0 bases and J by 0 bases, leaving 10 bases between them. This CDR3 is built from 16 residues. Looked up from germline, CDR1 is SGHRS and CDR2 is YFSETQ. The chain's CDR3 is CASSLGDQISNQPQHF. CDR3 coding DNA: TGCGCCAGCAGCTTGGGGGACCAGATTAGCAATCAGCCCCAGCATTTT.

The chain combines TRBV9 with TRBJ1-1; 7 nucleotides match TRBD1. V dropped 0 bases and J dropped 8; count of bases not matched to a gene: 4. CDR3 length equals 13 residues. Per the germline V gene, CDR1 is SGDLS and CDR2 is YYNGEE. CDR3 in amino acids: CASSVAEGAEAFF. DNA of the CDR3: TGTGCCAGCAGCGTAGCTGAGGGGGCGGAAGCTTTCTTT.

The chain couples TRBV18 to TRBJ2-3, with 9 bases identical to TRBD2. In germline, CDR1 is KGHSH, CDR2 LQKENI. Losses at the gene ends were 4 bases for V and 0 bases for J; bases not matched to a gene: 8. CDR3 length: 17 residues. In DNA, the CDR3 is TGTGCCAGCTCACGTATAGCTAGCGGGACTAGCACAGATACGCAGTATTTT. Translation: CASSRIASGTSTDTQYF. Drawing the rest from reference TRBV18 and TRBJ2-3, the complete variable domain is NAGVMQNPRHLVRRRGQEARLRCSPMKGHSHVYWYRQLPEEGLKFMVYLQKENIIDESGMPKERFSAEFPKEGPSILRIQQVVRGDSAAYFCASSRIASGTSTDTQYFGPGTRLTVL.

The chain uses TRBV5-4 and TRBJ1-1; D remains unclear. CDR3 length equals 17 residues. With 6 bases removed from V and 0 bases from J, the gap between germline ends came to 21 bases. Germline CDR1 and CDR2: SGHNT and YYREEE (reference sequence). The CDR3 sequence: CASTSGDRPRMNTEAFF. Here the CDR3 DNA reads TGTGCCAGCACCTCCGGCGATAGACCCAGGATGAACACTGAAGCTTTCTTT. The whole variable domain, remainder taken from reference TRBV5-4 and TRBJ1-1, is ETGVTQSPTHLIKTRGQQVTLRCSSQSGHNTVSWYQQALGQGPQFIFQYYREEENGRGNFPPRFSGLQFPNYSSELNVNALELDDSALYLCASTSGDRPRMNTEAFFGQGTRLTVV.

This chain uses TRBV13 with TRBJ2-7; D possibly matches TRBD1 or TRBD2 (6 bases each). CDR3 length: 12 residues. CDR1 PRHDT and CDR2 FYEKMQ come from the germline V gene (reference sequence). V was pared by 4 bases and J by 7 bases, with 11 bases between. This CDR3 reads CASSWGAVEQYF. CDR3 nucleotides: TGTGCCAGCAGCTGGGGGGCCGTAGAGCAGTACTTC.

The rearrangement joins TRBV6-5 to TRBJ2-1, with 7 bases matching TRBD1. CDR3 length equals 15 residues. Germline loops: CDR1 MNHEY, CDR2 SVGAGI. Germline trimming cut 4 bases from V and 3 bases from J; bases unmatched to any gene: 6. CDR3 nucleotide sequence: TGTGCCAGCAGTTCGGTGACAGGGATCTACAATGAGCAGTTCTTC. Translated: CASSSVTGIYNEQFF.

The chain couples TRBV6-1 to TRBJ1-1, with D possibly TRBD1 on 5 matching bases. V lost 4 bases and J 6 bases, leaving 18 bases between the germline ends. The germline gives CDR1 MNHNS, CDR2 SASEGT. CDR3 length: 15 residues. This CDR3 is CASSAPGRDGAEAFF. The CDR3 nucleotides are TGTGCCAGCAGTGCCCCGGGACGGGACGGCGCTGAAGCTTTCTTT.

V gene TRBV5-1 combines with J gene TRBJ1-2; D unclear. V lost 4 bases, J lost 1 base, and 20 bases lay in between. From germline, CDR1 is SGHRS and CDR2 YFSETQ. This CDR3 has 17 amino acids. This CDR3 reads CASSQPLSKDGNYGYTF. DNA of the CDR3: TGCGCCAGCAGCCAACCATTATCAAAGGACGGTAACTATGGCTACACCTTC.

V and J are TRBV18 and TRBJ1-1; D call uncertain. The CDR3 length is 14 residues. Trimming pared 0 bases from V and 2 bases from J, leaving 7 bases between. CDR1 is KGHSH and CDR2 is LQKENI in the germline V gene. The CDR3 is CASSPPIANTEAFF. As DNA, the CDR3 is TGTGCCAGCTCACCACCGATTGCCAACACTGAAGCTTTCTTT.

The chain joins TRBV19 to TRBJ1-6; no clear D. Trimming cost V 3 bases and J 8 bases, with 8 bases left between them. This CDR3 is 13 amino acids long. CDR1 and CDR2 from the germline V gene are LNHDA and SQIVND (reference sequence). The CDR3 sequence: CASSIDVDSPLHF. Written as DNA, the CDR3 is TGTGCCAGTAGTATCGATGTGGATTCACCCCTCCACTTT.

The chain uses TRBV25-1 and TRBJ1-2; D remains ambiguous. Trimming shortened V by 4 bases and J by 2 bases, and 11 bases separated the two germline ends. This CDR3 contains 14 residues. The germline V gene encodes CDR1 MGHDK and CDR2 SYGVNS. The CDR3 DNA sequence: TGTGCCAGCAGTGGTTGGAACGAGAACTATGGCTACACCTTC. It yields the protein CASSGWNENYGYTF.

The V and J genes are TRBV5-1 and TRBJ2-7, with TRBD2 matching 9 bases. Germline loops: CDR1 SGHRS, CDR2 YFSETQ. V dropped 2 bases and J dropped 2; count of bases not matched to a gene: 5. The CDR3 extends over 15 amino acids. The CDR3 loop reads CASSFSGGRPYEQYF. CDR3 nucleotide sequence: TGCGCCAGCAGCTTTAGCGGGGGCCGACCCTACGAGCAGTACTTC.

The rearrangement joins TRBV6-5 to TRBJ2-7, with TRBD2 matching over 12 bases. The CDR3 is 15 amino acids. The V segment lost 0 bases and the J segment 3 bases; nucleotides outside the gene matches: 0. Germline V gene data show CDR1 as MNHEY and CDR2 as SVGAGI. The CDR3 spells CASSYSLAGGYEQYF. The CDR3 coding sequence is TGTGCCAGCAGTTACTCACTAGCGGGGGGCTACGAGCAGTACTTC.

In this sample, this clone turned up a few times. The V call is TRBV27, the J call TRBJ2-7; either TRBD1 or TRBD2 may supply D (6 bases each). In germline, CDR1 is MNHEY, CDR2 SMNVEV (reference sequence). CDR3 size: 16 residues. V was cut by 5 bases and J by 9 bases, with 26 bases left in between. The chain's CDR3 is CASSLTSGTGALGQYF. The CDR3, as DNA: TGTGCCAGCAGTCTCACCTCCGGGACGGGGGCCTTGGGGCAGTACTTC.